The 25 T cell receptor beta chains reported below all come from one sample, sequenced in a study of blood T cell repertoires in COVID-19. The assay was immunoSEQ multiplex PCR, and TCRdb's table has in-frame clones only and misses some. The repertoire has about 190,000 clones, approximately 84% of them found once; the top ten carry approximately 3%. Source material: PBMCs or T cells enriched from blood (not recorded which). The receptors here all came from a woman between 25 and 40 years old who had recovered from COVID-19.

The chain joins TRBV18 to TRBJ2-5; perhaps TRBD2 as D (6 bases). The CDR3 extends over 17 amino acids. Trimming removed 8 bases from V and 3 bases from J, with 25 bases in between. CDR1 and CDR2 (germline): KGHSH, LQKENI. The DNA of the CDR3 is TGTGCCAGCAGCCCGCTAGGCTTTGGAGCGGGTAAAGAGACCCAGTACTTC. Amino acids: CASSPLGFGAGKETQYF.

About this clone: The junction does not match germline at one end; this may be a read error. The rearrangement uses TRBV7-7 and TRBJ2-5; D unclear. The CDR3 loop spans 14 amino acids. The germline CDR1 and CDR2 sequences are SSHAT and FNYEAQ (reference sequence). The CDR3 is CASSPVTGEDAQYF. The CDR3 DNA is TGTGCTAGCAGCCCTGTCACCGGAGAGGATGCCCAGTACTTC. The whole variable domain, filled in from reference TRBV7-7 and TRBJ2-5, reads GAGVSQSPRYKVTKRGQDVTLRCDPISSHATLYWYQQALGQGPEFLTYFNYEAQPDKSGLPSDRFSAERPEGSISTLTIQRTEQRDSAMYRCASSPVTGEDAQYFGPGTRLLVL.

This chain joins TRBV2 and TRBJ1-5; 11 bases fit TRBD1. The CDR3 is 16 residues long. Germline assignment: CDR1 SNHLY and CDR2 FYNNEI. V shed 5 bases and J 3 bases; nucleotides not matched to a gene: 6. The CDR3 coding sequence is TGTGCCAGCAGTATGCGGACAGGGGGCGACAATCAGCCCCAGCATTTT. Amino acids: CASSMRTGGDNQPQHF.

The genes are TRBV29-1 and TRBJ2-2, with a tentative D call TRBD1 (5 bases). Germline lookup yields CDR1 SQVTM and CDR2 ANQGSEA. The CDR3 has 14 residues. Trimming left V 4 bases short and J 5 bases short, with 14 bases between. As DNA, the CDR3 is TGCAGCGTTGCGGCGACAGTGTCAACCGGGGAGCTGTTTTTT. Protein sequence: CSVAATVSTGELFF.

In its sample, this clone was seen once. The chain uses TRBV6-4 and TRBJ1-4; D gene ambiguous. Trimming removed 6 bases at V and 1 base at J, with 12 bases between. Germline CDR1 and CDR2: MRHNA and SNTAGT. This CDR3 spans 15 amino acids. CDR3 loop: CASSREVGTNEKLFF. In DNA, the CDR3 is TGTGCCAGCAGCCGAGAGGTCGGAACTAATGAAAAACTGTTTTTT.

The chain uses TRBV2 and TRBJ2-5, with D tentatively TRBD2 (6 bases). CDR3 length: 15 amino acids. V shed 2 bases and J shed 7 bases, with 17 bases lying between them. Per the germline V gene, CDR1 is SNHLY and CDR2 is FYNNEI. In DNA, the CDR3 is TGTGCCAGCAGTGAAATGCGGGGCTGGTTAGGGACCCAGTACTTC. Encoded protein: CASSEMRGWLGTQYF.

This clone came up a few times. The chain carries TRBV11-3 and TRBJ1-1; 7 bases map to TRBD1. V dropped 5 bases and J dropped 0; count of bases not matched to a gene: 3. Per germline, CDR1 SGHNT and CDR2 YENEEA. The CDR3 runs to 14 residues. DNA for the CDR3: TGTGCCAGCAGCACAGGGGTTATGAACACTGAAGCTTTCTTT. It encodes CASSTGVMNTEAFF.

This chain links TRBV4-1 with TRBJ2-1; possible D gene TRBD2, 6 bases. The ends were cut back, 0 bases at V and 3 bases at J, with 12 bases in the middle. The CDR3 has 16 residues. Germline V gene sequence: CDR1 MGHRA, CDR2 YSYEKL. CDR3 amino acids: CASSQERGGLYNEQFF. DNA of the CDR3: TGCGCCAGCAGCCAAGAAAGGGGAGGCCTCTACAATGAGCAGTTCTTC.

This clone was seen just once. The chain joins TRBV28 to TRBJ2-7; the match to TRBD1 covers 10 bases. The CDR3 length is 18 residues. Germline V gene data show CDR1 as MDHEN and CDR2 as SYDVKM. With V trimmed by 2 bases and J by 5 bases, 15 bases remained unmatched. The CDR3 here is CASSLTHADGTGAHEQYF. The CDR3 bases are TGTGCCAGCAGTTTAACCCACGCCGACGGGACAGGGGCCCACGAGCAGTACTTC.

The chain combines TRBV28 with TRBJ1-2, with a possible D match to TRBD1 (6 bases). The CDR3 spans 16 residues. Deletions cut 4 bases from V and 9 bases from J, with 24 bases between. CDR1 and CDR2 (germline): MDHEN, SYDVKM. The CDR3 protein is CASSSPQGQGPRSYTF. CDR3 nucleotides: TGTGCCAGCAGTTCCCCCCAGGGACAAGGCCCTAGGAGCTACACCTTC.

This clone was recorded only once. V is TRBV25-1 and J is TRBJ2-4; TRBD2 might be the D (5 bases). Germline lookup yields CDR1 MGHDK and CDR2 SYGVNS. Trimming took 4 bases from V and 3 from J, leaving 13 bases between them. This CDR3 is built from 15 residues. This chain's CDR3 is CASSGPGIVKNIQYF. CDR3 nucleotides: TGTGCCAGCAGTGGGCCCGGGATAGTCAAAAACATTCAGTACTTC. The full variable domain, completed using reference TRBV25-1 and TRBJ2-4, is EADIYQTPRYLVIGTGKKITLECSQTMGHDKMYWYQQDPGMELHLIHYSYGVNSTEKGDLSSESTVSRIRTEHFPLTLESARPSHTSQYLCASSGPGIVKNIQYFGAGTRLSVL.

The V gene is TRBV5-1, the J gene TRBJ1-6; TRBD1 aligns across 8 bases. Per the germline V gene, CDR1 is SGHRS and CDR2 is YFSETQ. The V segment lost 4 bases and the J segment 4 bases; nucleotides outside the gene matches: 10. The CDR3 loop spans 17 amino acids. The CDR3 region is CASSEEQGASYNSPLHF. The CDR3 nucleotides are TGCGCCAGCAGCGAGGAGCAGGGGGCATCGTATAATTCACCCCTCCACTTT.

This clone was detected once. The chain employs TRBV6-6 and TRBJ2-7, with 9 bases that match TRBD1. The CDR3 length is 14 residues. Germline CDR1 reads MNHNY; CDR2 reads SVGAGI (reference sequence). Unmatched junction bases numbered 6, after V lost 6 bases and J lost 3 bases. The chain's CDR3 is CASRMGQGIYEQYF. The CDR3 region has the DNA TGTGCCAGCAGGATGGGACAGGGAATCTACGAGCAGTACTTC.

The chain uses TRBV5-5 and TRBJ2-7, with D possibly being TRBD2 (6 bases). With 0 bases removed from V and 3 bases from J, the gap between germline ends came to 13 bases. Looked up from germline, CDR1 is SGHKS and CDR2 is YYEKEE (reference sequence). The CDR3 runs 15 residues. Here the CDR3 reads CASSLAWDSGYEQYF. CDR3 coding DNA: TGTGCCAGCAGCTTGGCCTGGGACTCGGGCTACGAGCAGTACTTC.

V usage is TRBV2 and J usage is TRBJ1-4; no reliable D call. The CDR3 sequence is 14 residues long. V was clipped by 6 bases and J by 0 bases, with 8 bases between them. Germline V gene sequence: CDR1 SNHLY, CDR2 FYNNEI. This chain's CDR3 is CASRRAATNEKLFF. The CDR3, as DNA: TGTGCCAGCAGGCGGGCAGCAACTAATGAAAAACTGTTTTTT.

The CDR3, as DNA: TGTGCCAGCAGCTCCACCAGGGGGGAGACCCAGTACTTC. Translated, it gives CASSSTRGETQYF. The rearrangement joins TRBV11-3 to TRBJ2-5; 7 bases are a match to TRBD1. The germline V gene has CDR1 SGHNT and CDR2 YENEEA. The CDR3 has 13 amino acids. J lost 5 bases, V lost 4 bases, and 4 bases had no gene match.

V usage is TRBV19 and J usage is TRBJ1-1; D might be TRBD1 (5 bases). CDR1 LNHDA and CDR2 SQIVND come from the germline V gene (reference sequence). V was trimmed by 0 bases and J by 11 bases, leaving 19 bases between them. This CDR3 contains 15 residues. The CDR3 nucleotides read TGTGCCAGTAGTATAGATCTTGGACCACGCGGGGCGGCTTTCTTT. This encodes CASSIDLGPRGAAFF. Based on the CDR3 plus reference TRBV19 and TRBJ1-1, the full variable domain is DGGITQSPKYLFRKEGQNVTLSCEQNLNHDAMYWYRQDPGQGLRLIYYSQIVNDFQKGDIAEGYSVSREKKESFPLTVTSAQKNPTAFYLCASSIDLGPRGAAFFGQGTRLTVV.

The rearrangement uses TRBV10-3 and TRBJ1-6; 9 positions agree with TRBD1. V lost 6 bases to trimming and J lost 5 bases; unmatched junction nucleotides: 11. Germline lookup yields CDR1 ENHRY and CDR2 SYGVKD. The CDR3 loop spans 17 amino acids. Here the CDR3 reads CAIRQDSDRGHNSPLHF. The DNA of the CDR3 is TGTGCCATCAGGCAAGACTCGGACAGGGGACATAATTCACCCCTCCACTTT.

V is TRBV19 and J is TRBJ1-1; weak D call: TRBD1 (6 bases). There are 14 residues in the CDR3. Looked up from germline, CDR1 is LNHDA and CDR2 is SQIVND (reference sequence). With 3 bases removed from V and 5 bases from J, the gap between germline ends came to 13 bases. As DNA, the CDR3 is TGTGCCAGTAGTATCGGACAGCTGGGGACTGAAGCTTTCTTT. This codes for CASSIGQLGTEAFF.

The CDR3 bases are TGTGCCAGCAGCCCGGAACCTCTAGCGGGGGCCCTCGGGTGGGAGACCCAGTACTTC. It translates to CASSPEPLAGALGWETQYF. J is TRBJ2-5 and V is TRBV4-2, with TRBD2 identical over 10 bases. This CDR3 spans 19 amino acids. Germline CDR1 is LGHNA and CDR2 is YNFKEQ. V lost 4 bases, J lost 5 bases, and 19 bases stayed unmatched.

The sample holds a few counts of this clone. This rearrangement joins TRBV2 to TRBJ2-7, with 10 positions matching TRBD2. CDR3 length: 14 amino acids. With V trimmed by 7 bases and J by 6 bases, 9 bases remained unmatched. Germline V gives CDR1 SNHLY, CDR2 FYNNEI. CDR3 sequence reads: CASNGLAAAGEQYF. The DNA of the CDR3 is TGTGCCAGCAACGGACTAGCGGCCGCCGGCGAGCAGTACTTC.

The chain uses TRBV23-1 and TRBJ2-1; 8 bases agree with TRBD1. TRBV23-1 is marked as an open reading frame, function uncertain. The CDR3 sequence is 24 residues long. V lost 0 bases to trimming and J lost 7 bases; unmatched junction nucleotides: 32. CDR3 sequence (DNA): TGCGCCAGCAGTCAATCGGTCGGTAGGAGGAACAGGGGGAAAAAAGTTCCTTCTTGGAATGAGCAGTTCTTC. As protein: CASSQSVGRRNRGKKVPSWNEQFF.

The CDR3 reads CASSFPLGEGYGYTF. The CDR3 DNA is TGTGCCAGCAGCTTCCCTTTGGGGGAGGGCTATGGCTACACCTTC. The J gene is TRBJ1-2, the V gene TRBV5-4, with a possible D match to TRBD1 (5 bases). The germline V gene encodes CDR1 SGHNT and CDR2 YYREEE (reference sequence). The V and J ends lost 2 bases and 4 bases respectively, with 15 bases between them. There are 15 residues in the CDR3. Using reference TRBV5-4 and TRBJ1-2 for the parts outside the CDR3, the full variable domain is ETGVTQSPTHLIKTRGQQVTLRCSSQSGHNTVSWYQQALGQGPQFIFQYYREEENGRGNFPPRFSGLQFPNYSSELNVNALELDDSALYLCASSFPLGEGYGYTFGSGTRLTVV.

V and J are TRBV5-1 and TRBJ1-3, with TRBD1 matching 8 bases. V shed 3 bases, J shed 4 bases, and the junction held 3 bases outside the gene matches. Germline V gives CDR1 SGHRS, CDR2 YFSETQ. This CDR3 has 14 amino acids. CDR3 in DNA: TGCGCCAGCAGCTCCACAGGGGGAGGAAACACCATATATTTT. Translating it yields CASSSTGGGNTIYF.

This clone has a count of ten or more. The rearrangement uses TRBV11-2 and TRBJ2-7; maybe TRBD2 (5 bases). Between the trimmed V and J ends, which lost 6 bases and 7 bases, there was a span of 19 bases. Germline CDR1 is SGHAT and CDR2 is FQNNGV. The CDR3 runs 14 residues. The CDR3 region is CASRKGSEMREQYF. DNA of the CDR3: TGTGCCAGCAGAAAAGGGAGCGAGATGAGAGAGCAGTACTTC.